The 2 T cell receptor beta chains listed next were all sequenced from one sample in a study of T-cell reconstitution after alpha-beta-depleted transplantation in children. The TCRbeta library incorporated unique molecular identifiers. TCRdb reprocessed the PCR reads with MiXCR, giving one entry per CDR3 protein. The sample contains fewer than 550,000 distinct CDR3 sequences, under 20% of which appear only once. Material: PBMCs, mostly from graft donor cells, obtained 360 days after TCRalphabeta/CD19-depleted stem cell transplant. The source of these receptors is a boy under two years old who had a stem cell transplant for Wiskott-Aldrich syndrome, so the T cells may come from the graft donor.

The chain recombines TRBV5-1 with TRBJ2-2; 9 nucleotides agree with TRBD1. V lost 1 base, J lost 4 bases, and 5 bases stayed unmatched. Germline V gene lookup returns CDR1 SGHRS and CDR2 YFSETQ. The CDR3 has 16 amino acids. CDR3 sequence (DNA): TGCGCCAGCAGCTTGCCCTGGACAGGGGTCACCGGGGAGCTGTTTTTT. Translation gives CASSLPWTGVTGELFF.

The rearrangement uses TRBV12-3 or TRBV12-4 and TRBJ1-5, with D uncertain. This CDR3 is 18 amino acids long. Trimming removed 6 bases from V and 3 bases from J, with 24 bases in between. CDR3 residues: CASSVSGYGRPINQPQHF. The CDR3 bases are TGTGCCAGCAGCGTTTCGGGCTACGGCAGGCCTATCAATCAGCCCCAGCATTTT.